This TCR beta chain stems from a study of blood T cell repertoires in COVID-19 (dated by TCRdb to the early 2020s). Broadly, across the study: Collaborator samples came from the United States, Italy and Spain and covered acute and convalescent phases of COVID-19. The prospective study material was composed of cDNA or gDNA derived from T cells, B-cell-depleted T cells, or PBMCs. Subjects who had been exposed to COVID-19, were actively infected with it, or had recovered from it provided the deeply sampled blood TCRbeta repertoires that made up the dataset. The repertoires were made available in a free public database intended to serve as a resource for research on the immune response to SARS-CoV-2. Samples came from the ongoing ImmuneRACE study (first 160 participants) plus 1,254 subjects from 6 global collaborators. Nearly every sample came with metadata listing a de-identified subject ID, COVID-19 status, age in years and sex. Where HLA class I and class II types were available, the types were taken from metadata supplied by the sample provider, not from assay-based typing. Results the study describes overall, beyond this receptor: The quantity of clinical and demographic metadata differed by source and by participant and was supplied without curation.

A note on this clone: Which antigen it targets is not known. One base away there is no much larger clone; base qualities are not given.

The immunoSEQ Assay, a bias-controlled multiplex PCR, was used to amplify TCRbeta CDR3 regions from genomic DNA. As for the original processing: Nucleated cell counts per sample were estimated from amplification of reference gene primers within the assay. Sequence reads were collapsed and filtered to measure the absolute abundance of every unique TCRbeta CDR3 rearrangement. For each sample, productive Simpson clonality was calculated as the square root of Simpson's diversity index over productive rearrangements. The clones in this table, taken by TCRdb from immuneACCESS, are in-frame only. Not every clone is retained; where verified, under half of the shortfall comes from an unresolved V gene, and the cause of the rest is unknown. The V and J calls and clone size come from that table; D and trimming were worked out from the DNA. Counted in this sample were roughly 240,000 clones; roughly 79% of them appeared once. Approximately 1.9% of the sample rests with the top ten.

The CDR3 goes from the cysteine to the phenylalanine over 14 residues. Only the CDR3 DNA stays, 42 bases, in frame from base 1. Based on the germline V gene, the CDR1 and CDR2 sequences are MGHDK and SYGVNS. Here V drops 8 bases and J drops 4 bases, and the junction holds 9 bases not matched to any gene. Collaborating institutions collected whole blood in K2EDTA tubes following their own protocols. For TCRbeta analysis, collaborators shipped samples as frozen whole blood, isolated PBMCs, or DNA extracted from either of those sample types. The clonotype comes from a woman aged 80 or over with acute or convalescent COVID-19. The sequenced material came from peripheral blood. Rearrangement joined TRBV25-1 to TRBJ2-3; TRBD1 aligns with 7 central bases. The CDR3: CASAPTGMSDTQYF. The nucleotide sequence is TGTGCCAGCGCCCCGACAGGGATGTCAGATACGCAGTATTTT.